This TCR beta chain derives from a study of response to subunit inactivated influenza vaccine. One entry per CDR3 protein, called by TCRdb with MiXCR from the RT-PCR reads. The data hold about 700,000 distinct CDR3 sequences, with around 13% observed a single time. Germline values: CDR1 SGHRS, CDR2 YFSETQ. The CDR3 runs 16 residues. Losses at the gene ends were 4 bases for V and 6 bases for J; bases not matched to a gene: 10. Study observations and caveats: Authors suggested seasonal influenza vaccinations each recruit few new T cells.

As concerns this clonotype: Its antigen is unknown.

This chain connects TRBV5-1 to TRBJ1-6; 7 bases match TRBD1. Material: PBMCs from blood, obtained 14 to 15 days before vaccination. The TCR originated in a man aged 50 to 59 who received an inactivated influenza vaccine. CDR3: CASSTWQAGGNSPLHF. The DNA of the CDR3 is TGCGCCAGCAGCACGTGGCAGGCAGGGGGTAATTCACCCCTCCACTTT.